These 7 T cell receptor beta chains came from one sample sequenced in a study of coeliac disease. Study observations and caveats: Active celiac intraepithelial and lamina propria samples had lower TRB and TRG clonality than control samples.

Profiling relied on immunoSEQ multiplex PCR, and the TCRdb table lists in-frame clones only, not all of them. The data hold about 4,200 clones, with approximately 73% observed a single time. Their cognate antigens are unknown. The specimen sequenced was intraepithelial lymphocytes from the gut. The origin of the receptors is a woman younger than 30 with active celiac disease.

This clone came up a few times. J is TRBJ1-4 and V is TRBV6-5, with D perhaps TRBD1 (5 bases). The CDR3 loop spans 14 amino acids. V was clipped by 7 bases and J by 2 bases, with 11 bases between them. The germline V gene encodes CDR1 MNHEY and CDR2 SVGAGI. CDR3 residues: CASTKGRTNEKLFF. The CDR3 bases are TGTGCCAGCACCAAGGGGAGGACTAATGAAAAACTGTTTTTT.

This clone was seen a handful of times. This sequence joins TRBV29-1 and TRBJ2-1; tentative D call: TRBD1 (6 bases). Germline values: CDR1 SQVTM, CDR2 ANQGSEA. V was trimmed by 7 bases and J by 6 bases, leaving 16 bases between them. CDR3 length equals 13 residues. The CDR3, as DNA: TGCAGCGGGGCCATCCAACAGGGCAATGAGCAGTTCTTC. Encoded protein: CSGAIQQGNEQFF.

The chain recombines TRBV27 with TRBJ2-7, with TRBD1 matching over 11 bases. This CDR3 comprises 13 residues. Germline-derived CDR1 and CDR2 are MNHEY and SMNVEV (reference sequence). V trimming: 5 bases; J trimming: 6 bases; junction bases outside the gene matches: 3. In DNA, the CDR3 is TGTGCCAGCAGTCTGGACAGGGGGCGCGAGCAGTACTTC. It translates to CASSLDRGREQYF.

CDR3 loop: CASSFGYHQPQHF. DNA of the CDR3: TGTGCCAGCAGCTTCGGGTATCATCAGCCCCAGCATTTT. The gene calls are TRBV13 and TRBJ1-5, with no clear D. Deletions cut 3 bases from V and 5 bases from J, with 8 bases between. Germline assignment: CDR1 PRHDT and CDR2 FYEKMQ (reference sequence). This CDR3 has 13 residues. The variable domain in full, completed from reference TRBV13 and TRBJ1-5, reads AAGVIQSPRHLIKEKRETATLKCYPIPRHDTVYWYQQGPGQDPQFLISFYEKMQSDKGSIPDRFSAQQFSDYHSELNMSSLELGDSALYFCASSFGYHQPQHFGDGTRLSIL.

This clone was seen a handful of times. This sequence joins TRBV5-1 and TRBJ2-7; 9 bases are a match to TRBD1. With 9 bases clipped from V and 3 bases from J, the junction kept 7 bases outside the gene matches. Germline-derived CDR1 and CDR2 are SGHRS and YFSETQ. The CDR3 contains 13 residues. The CDR3, as DNA: TGCGCCACCCCAGGGGGACAGGGCTACGAGCAGTACTTC. As protein: CATPGGQGYEQYF.

The chain couples TRBV11-2 to TRBJ2-2; 7 positions agree with TRBD1. Trimming removed 3 bases from V and 6 bases from J; junction bases left unmatched: 13. Germline V gene lookup returns CDR1 SGHAT and CDR2 FQNNGV. This CDR3 comprises 17 residues. CDR3: CASSFFPRTGSPGELFF. CDR3 nucleotide sequence: TGTGCCAGCAGCTTTTTTCCCCGGACAGGATCCCCCGGGGAGCTGTTTTTT.

The V and J genes are TRBV11-2 and TRBJ2-1; 7 bases are a match to TRBD2. The CDR3 covers 16 residues. In germline, CDR1 is SGHAT, CDR2 FQNNGV. V lost 5 bases and J lost 8; bases outside the gene matches: 15. As DNA, the CDR3 is TGTGCCAGCAGCACCAGAACCGGGACGGGAGGCCATGAGCAGTTCTTC. Its protein product is CASSTRTGTGGHEQFF. The entire variable domain, with the rest obtained from reference TRBV11-2 and TRBJ2-1, is as follows: EAGVAQSPRYKIIEKRQSVAFWCNPISGHATLYWYQQILGQGPKLLIQFQNNGVVDDSQLPKDRFSAERLKGVDSTLKIQPAKLEDSAVYLCASSTRTGTGGHEQFFGPGTRLTVL.